This T cell receptor beta chain was documented in a study of blood T cell repertoires in COVID-19. Study in general: From the United States, Italy and Spain came samples of acute and convalescent COVID-19. T cells, B-cell-depleted T cells, or PBMCs supplied cDNA or gDNA.

Trimming took 5 bases from V and 4 from J, leaving 21 bases between them. This CDR3 comprises 16 residues. Germline V gene data show CDR1 as SGHAT and CDR2 as FQNNGV. Original handling: Estimation of nucleated cell counts was performed using reference gene primer amplification. Clones were sequenced by immunoSEQ multiplex PCR, and TCRdb holds only the in-frame ones, with some missing. Clone size and V and J calls were adopted from that table, with D and trimming inferred from the DNA. The profile shows approximately 85,000 clones, approximately 90% of them singletons. Sequenced: peripheral blood. This receptor was identified in a man aged 50-59 years with active or convalescent COVID-19. The chain carries TRBV11-2 and TRBJ2-7; a possible D gene is TRBD2 (5 bases). CDR3 amino acids: CASSAVLAGFPYEQYF. For the CDR3, the DNA is TGTGCCAGCAGCGCGGTCCTGGCGGGCTTTCCTTACGAGCAGTACTTC.